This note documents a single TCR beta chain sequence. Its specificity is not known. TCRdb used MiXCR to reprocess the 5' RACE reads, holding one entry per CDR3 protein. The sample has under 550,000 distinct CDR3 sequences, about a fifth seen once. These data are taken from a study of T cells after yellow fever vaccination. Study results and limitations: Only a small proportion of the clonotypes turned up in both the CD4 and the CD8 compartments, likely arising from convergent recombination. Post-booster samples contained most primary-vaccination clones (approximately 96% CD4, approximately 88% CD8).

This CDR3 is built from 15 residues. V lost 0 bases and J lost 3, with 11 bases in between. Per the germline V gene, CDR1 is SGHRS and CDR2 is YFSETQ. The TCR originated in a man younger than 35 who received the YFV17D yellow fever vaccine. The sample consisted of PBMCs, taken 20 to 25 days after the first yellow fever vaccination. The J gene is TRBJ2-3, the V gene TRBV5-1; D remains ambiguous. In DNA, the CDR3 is TGCGCCAGCAGCTTGGCCGCTCTAGATACAGATACGCAGTATTTT. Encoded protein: CASSLAALDTDTQYF.